These T cell receptor beta chains were read from a single sample in a study of T cell responses to AZD1222 COVID-19 vaccine. Sequencing used immunoSEQ multiplex PCR; TCRdb keeps in-frame clones, though not all of them. The data contain approximately 140,000 clones, around 94% of them seen just once; the ten biggest clones take up roughly 1.3%. The input for sequencing was peripheral blood, taken on day 0 of AZD1222 vaccination. Receptors originate from an adult in good health. Each CDR3 is given without its conserved first and last residue. Each record gives: J gene, V gene, CDR3 protein.

TRBJ1-1 | TRBV7-9 | ASSLEGGRAF
TRBJ2-1 | TRBV5-1 | ASSLYGTNNEQF
TRBJ1-2 | TRBV9 | ASSSPVGTLPEGGYT
TRBJ1-6 | TRBV5-1 | ASSLTGAANNSPLH
TRBJ1-2 | TRBV18 | ASSPTGTDNYGYT
TRBJ1-1 | TRBV27 | ASSLNFPMNTEAF
TRBJ2-2 | TRBV7-3 | ASSFGGYGELF
TRBJ1-3 | TRBV7-8 | ASSPYGTRSGNTIY
TRBJ1-5 | TRBV14 | ASSQVGSNQPQH
TRBJ2-1 | TRBV13 | ASTPGLAGGSYNEQF
TRBJ2-1 | TRBV18 | ASSPRGNNEQF
TRBJ1-1 | TRBV27 | ASSLNWGTEAF
TRBJ1-2 | TRBV27 | ASSSLDRLTVYGYT
TRBJ1-6 | TRBV10-3 | ATRRDSYNSPLH
TRBJ1-3 | TRBV7-9 | ASSLNRITYGNTIY
TRBJ2-5 | TRBV12-3/TRBV12-4 | ASSPIPGLKY
TRBJ1-5 | TRBV19 | ASSENRGDNQPQH
TRBJ1-2 | TRBV28 | ASSYPGAVYGYT
TRBJ1-2 | TRBV2 | ASSEPGEGVYGYT
TRBJ1-2 | TRBV5-1 | ASSSGQAREGYT
TRBJ2-6 | TRBV10-3 | AIRGREISGANVLT
TRBJ1-1 | TRBV7-9 | ASSLQGGQSAAF
TRBJ2-3 | TRBV18 | ASSPMRGTDTQY
TRBJ2-1 | TRBV5-1 | ASSPTSGRPHNEQF
TRBJ2-1 | TRBV29-1 | SATARSSYNEQF
TRBJ1-5 | TRBV5-6 | ASSLAGNQPQH
TRBJ1-4 | TRBV3-1/TRBV3-2 | ASSRMGGEKLF
TRBJ1-5 | TRBV10-3 | AISGGTREQPQH
TRBJ1-2 | TRBV2 | ASKTGGDRYGYT
TRBJ2-1 | TRBV10-3 | AISESQRGGPHEQF
TRBJ1-1 | TRBV5-5 | ASSAQNPGVNTEAF
TRBJ1-6 | TRBV27 | ASMSKGLWSPLH
TRBJ2-1 | TRBV6-2/TRBV6-3 | ASSLQGKQF